One and the same sample provided the 21 T cell receptor beta chains below, sequenced in a study of CD8 T cells in ankylosing spondylitis. The study's findings and limits: Blood from ankylosing spondylitis patients appeared to carry a characteristic roughly 8-variant TCR beta motif.

What these receptors recognize is not known. TCRdb recomputed calls from the 5' RACE reads with MiXCR, one row per CDR3 protein. This table has more than 600,000 distinct CDR3 sequences, around 20% appearing once. Sample: blood, either unsorted or a sorted T cell fraction (not recorded which). The receptors shown here come from a male donor with ankylosing spondylitis.

The chain links TRBV18 to TRBJ2-2; TRBD2 might be the D (5 bases). V lost 1 base and J 3 bases, leaving 9 bases between the germline ends. The length of the CDR3 is 15 residues. Germline V gene data show CDR1 as KGHSH and CDR2 as LQKENI. The CDR3 DNA is TGTGCCAGCTCACCACTAGCGTCGGACACCGGGGAGCTGTTTTTT. This translates into CASSPLASDTGELFF.

This clonotype turned up a few times. This chain connects TRBV7-3 to TRBJ2-3; tentatively, D is TRBD2 (5 bases). The germline CDR1 and CDR2 sequences are SGHTA and FQGTGA. The V end lost 1 base, the J end lost 4 bases, and 18 bases lay between the germline ends. This CDR3 contains 17 residues. The CDR3 sequence: CASSLRLASSRPDTQYF. The DNA for the CDR3 is TGTGCCAGCAGCTTAAGGCTAGCTTCGAGCCGGCCAGATACGCAGTATTTT.

The rearrangement uses TRBV7-8 and TRBJ2-7; 11 bases fit TRBD1. CDR1 SGHVS and CDR2 FQNEAQ come from the germline V gene. The CDR3 loop spans 16 amino acids. Trimming cost V 4 bases and J 1 base; bases outside gene matches: 6. CDR3 loop: CASSSTGTGGSYEQYF. In DNA form, the CDR3 reads TGTGCCAGCAGCTCCACCGGGACAGGGGGGTCCTACGAGCAGTACTTC.

The chain joins TRBV12-3 or TRBV12-4 to TRBJ1-3; possible D gene TRBD1, 5 bases. V lost 3 bases and J lost 0, with 12 bases in between. This CDR3 comprises 16 residues. CDR3 sequence (DNA): TGTGCCAGCAGTTTCGGACACTCGAGCTCTGGAAACACCATATATTTT. Translation: CASSFGHSSSGNTIYF.

This clonotype was found many times. This sequence joins TRBV20-1 and TRBJ2-2; D remains unclear. CDR3 length: 12 residues. Germline V gene sequence: CDR1 DFQATT, CDR2 SNEGSKA (reference sequence). Trimming stripped 3 bases from V and 3 bases from J, with 5 bases between. The CDR3 DNA reads as TGCAGTGCTAGTGGGGACACCGGGGAGCTGTTTTTT. Amino acids: CSASGDTGELFF.

A few counts support this clonotype. The chain employs TRBV7-2 and TRBJ2-1, with TRBD2 as a possible D gene (5 bases). The ends were cut back, 1 base at V and 4 bases at J, with 11 bases in the middle. The CDR3 is 15 residues long. Germline V gives CDR1 SGHTA, CDR2 FQGNSA. DNA for the CDR3: TGTGCCAGCAGCTTAGAGGTGCTAGCTTACAATGAGCAGTTCTTC. Translated, it gives CASSLEVLAYNEQFF.

This clonotype occurred a few times. The gene calls are TRBV12-3 or TRBV12-4 and TRBJ1-3; no clear D. The ends were cut back, 6 bases at V and 0 bases at J, with 15 bases in the middle. The CDR3 consists of 16 residues. CDR3 sequence reads: CASRFSDLSSGNTIYF. The DNA for the CDR3 is TGTGCCAGCAGATTCTCGGACTTGAGCTCTGGAAACACCATATATTTT.

This chain joins TRBV25-1 and TRBJ1-1, with TRBD1 identical over 7 bases. V lost 3 bases, J lost 4 bases, and 11 bases stayed unmatched. From germline, CDR1 is MGHDK and CDR2 SYGVNS. The CDR3 is 16 amino acids. CDR3 loop: CASSDFGKTGATEAFF. CDR3 sequence (DNA): TGTGCCAGCAGTGATTTCGGAAAAACAGGGGCCACTGAAGCTTTCTTT.

The chain has TRBV2 and TRBJ1-4; D possibly corresponds to TRBD1 (6 bases). The length of the CDR3 is 14 residues. CDR1 is SNHLY, CDR2 FYNNEI, per germline. Trimming took off 4 bases at V and 5 bases at J, with 11 bases between the two ends. The CDR3 loop is CASSVTGKNEKLFF. The DNA of the CDR3 is TGTGCCAGCAGTGTTACAGGGAAAAATGAAAAACTGTTTTTT.

This chain uses TRBV11-3 with TRBJ2-1, with 11 positions matching TRBD2. The CDR3 extends over 17 amino acids. CDR1 is SGHNT and CDR2 is YENEEA in the germline V gene. V was pared by 2 bases and J by 9 bases, with 12 bases of the junction left unmatched. CDR3 sequence (DNA): TGTGCCAGCAGCTTAAAAAGCTATCTAGCGGGAGGAAGTGAGCAGTTCTTC. This gives the protein CASSLKSYLAGGSEQFF.

The chain uses TRBV5-6 and TRBJ2-1; the D gene is possibly TRBD2 (6 bases). Germline-derived CDR1 and CDR2 are SGHDT and YYEEEE. The V and J ends lost 0 bases and 3 bases respectively, with 13 bases between them. The CDR3 loop spans 16 amino acids. The CDR3 here is CASSLGPGLHYNEQFF. DNA for the CDR3: TGTGCCAGCAGCTTGGGACCGGGACTCCACTACAATGAGCAGTTCTTC.

This sequence joins TRBV29-1 and TRBJ2-7; 13 positions agree with TRBD2. Germline lookup yields CDR1 SQVTM and CDR2 ANQGSEA. J lost 2 bases, V lost 6 bases, and 7 bases had no gene match. This CDR3 is built from 15 residues. The CDR3: CSVFGTSGTTYEQYF. Here the CDR3 DNA reads TGCAGCGTCTTCGGGACTAGCGGGACTACCTACGAGCAGTACTTC.

The chain couples TRBV6-1 to TRBJ2-3, with TRBD1 identical over 7 bases. Trimming at V came to 7 bases and at J to 1 base, leaving 8 bases not matched to a gene. The CDR3 totals 15 residues. Germline CDR1 is MNHNS and CDR2 is SASEGT. CDR3 amino acids: CASNEQGLGTDTQYF. The CDR3 DNA follows: TGTGCCAGCAACGAACAGGGGCTAGGCACAGATACGCAGTATTTT.

A note on this clonotype: A much larger clone differs by one base, so this may be a read error. The chain couples TRBV5-1 to TRBJ2-7, with D perhaps TRBD1 (6 bases). The CDR3 spans 13 residues. The V gene lost 4 bases and the J gene lost 2 bases, with 10 bases spanning the gap. Looked up from germline, CDR1 is SGHRS and CDR2 is YFSETQ. CDR3 protein: CASSVGQPYEQYF. CDR3 bases: TGCGCCAGCAGCGTCGGACAGCCCTACGAGCAGTACTTC.

The rearrangement uses TRBV28 and TRBJ2-1; 8 nucleotides agree with TRBD2. CDR3 size: 15 residues. After removal of 9 bases from V and 8 bases from J, the junction contained 15 bases not matched to a gene. CDR1 and CDR2 from the germline V gene are MDHEN and SYDVKM. Here the CDR3 DNA reads TGTGCCAGTGGACCGGGACTAGTCTTTACCGATGAGCAGTTCTTC. This codes for CASGPGLVFTDEQFF.

This clonotype was found a few times. The rearrangement links TRBV5-1 to TRBJ2-3; D is uncertain. The V gene lost 0 bases and the J gene lost 0 bases, with 11 bases spanning the gap. Germline V gene sequence: CDR1 SGHRS, CDR2 YFSETQ. The CDR3 is 16 amino acids. The CDR3 DNA follows: TGCGCCAGCAGCTTGGTAACAGTAAGGAGCACAGATACGCAGTATTTT. This codes for CASSLVTVRSTDTQYF.

The chain links TRBV20-1 to TRBJ2-7; D uncertain. V gave up 3 bases and J gave up 5 bases, with 17 bases separating them. This CDR3 is 14 amino acids long. Germline V gives CDR1 DFQATT, CDR2 SNEGSKA (reference sequence). CDR3 protein: CSASGVGKRDEQYF. The CDR3 DNA sequence: TGCAGTGCTAGTGGGGTGGGAAAACGGGACGAGCAGTACTTC.

The rearrangement uses TRBV4-2 and TRBJ2-1; the D gene is possibly TRBD2 (5 bases). The CDR3 length is 14 residues. In germline, CDR1 is LGHNA, CDR2 YNFKEQ. Deletions cut 4 bases from V and 12 bases from J, with 19 bases between. In nucleotides, the CDR3 is TGTGCCAGCAGCCCCGTCTCGGGGTGGTGGGGGCAGTTCTTC. This codes for CASSPVSGWWGQFF.

CDR3 sequence (DNA): TGTGCCAGCAGTTCATCCCCCCAGACCGGGGCCTACGAGCAGTACTTC. Its translation: CASSSSPQTGAYEQYF. J is TRBJ2-7 and V is TRBV28; tentative D call: TRBD2 (5 bases). The germline CDR1 and CDR2 sequences are MDHEN and SYDVKM. There are 16 residues in the CDR3. Trimming shortened V by 4 bases and J by 2 bases, and 18 bases separated the two germline ends.

This clonotype was counted a few times. The V gene is TRBV15, the J gene TRBJ2-1; 14 bases agree with TRBD2. J gave up 8 bases and V 9 bases, and 6 bases lay outside the gene matches. The germline gives CDR1 LNHNV, CDR2 YYDKDF (reference sequence). The CDR3 consists of 14 residues. The CDR3 DNA reads TGTGCCACGACCGGGACTAGCGGGAGCTATGAGCAGTTCTTC. Amino acids: CATTGTSGSYEQFF. The variable domain in full, with the rest retrieved from reference TRBV15 and TRBJ2-1, is DAMVIQNPRYQVTQFGKPVTLSCSQTLNHNVMYWYQQKSSQAPKLLFHYYDKDFNNEADTPDNFQSRRPNTSFCFLDIRSPGLGDTAMYLCATTGTSGSYEQFFGPGTRLTVL.

The V gene is TRBV9, the J gene TRBJ2-2; D is undetermined. V lost 0 bases to trimming and J lost 1 base, with 13 bases between them. This CDR3 is 17 amino acids long. Germline V lookup: CDR1 SGDLS, CDR2 YYNGEE. CDR3 DNA sequence: TGTGCCAGCAGCGTAGTTTCGAGTCCGGGGAACACCGGGGAGCTGTTTTTT. Amino acid sequence: CASSVVSSPGNTGELFF.